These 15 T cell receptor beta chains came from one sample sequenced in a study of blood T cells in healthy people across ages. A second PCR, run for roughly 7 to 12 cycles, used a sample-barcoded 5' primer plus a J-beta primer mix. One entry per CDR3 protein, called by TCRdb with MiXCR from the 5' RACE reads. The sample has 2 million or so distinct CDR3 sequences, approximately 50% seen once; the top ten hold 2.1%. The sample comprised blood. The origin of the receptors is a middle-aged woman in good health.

The CDR3 DNA reads TGCAGTGCTAGAGACGCGAGGAGAGAAGCTGGCTACACCTTC. Its translation: CSARDARREAGYTF. The genes are TRBV20-1 and TRBJ1-2; D not certain. V shed 0 bases and J shed 7 bases, with 15 bases lying between them. From germline, CDR1 is DFQATT and CDR2 SNEGSKA (reference sequence). This CDR3 spans 14 amino acids.

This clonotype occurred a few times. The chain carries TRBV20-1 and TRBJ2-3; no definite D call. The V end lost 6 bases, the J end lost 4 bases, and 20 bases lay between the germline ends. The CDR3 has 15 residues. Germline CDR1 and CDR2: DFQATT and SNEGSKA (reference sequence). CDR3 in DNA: TGCAGTGCCGGACCCCGACTGGTTCGGTCAGATACGCAGTATTTT. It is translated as CSAGPRLVRSDTQYF.

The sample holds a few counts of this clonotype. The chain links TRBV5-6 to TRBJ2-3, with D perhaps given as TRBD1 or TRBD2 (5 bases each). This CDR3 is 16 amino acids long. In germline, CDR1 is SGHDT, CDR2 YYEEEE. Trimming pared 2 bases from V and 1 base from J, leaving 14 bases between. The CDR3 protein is CASSLFGGLRTDTQYF. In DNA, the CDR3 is TGTGCCAGCAGCTTATTTGGGGGTCTGCGCACAGATACGCAGTATTTT.

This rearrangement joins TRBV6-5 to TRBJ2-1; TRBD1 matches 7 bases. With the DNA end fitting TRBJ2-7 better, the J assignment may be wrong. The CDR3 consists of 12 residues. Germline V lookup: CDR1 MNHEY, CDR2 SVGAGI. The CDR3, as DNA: TGTGCCAGCAGCCGACAGGGTTACAAGCAGTACTTC. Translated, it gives CASSRQGYKQYF.

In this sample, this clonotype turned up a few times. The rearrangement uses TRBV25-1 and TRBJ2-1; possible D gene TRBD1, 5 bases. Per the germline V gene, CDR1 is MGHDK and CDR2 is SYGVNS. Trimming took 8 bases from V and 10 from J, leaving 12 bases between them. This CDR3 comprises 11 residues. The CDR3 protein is CASGAHKEQFF. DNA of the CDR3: TGTGCCAGCGGGGCCCATAAAGAGCAGTTCTTC.

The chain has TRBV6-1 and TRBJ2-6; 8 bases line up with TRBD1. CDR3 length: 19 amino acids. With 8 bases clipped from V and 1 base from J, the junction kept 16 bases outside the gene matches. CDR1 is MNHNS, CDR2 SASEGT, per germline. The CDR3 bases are TGTGCCAGCCGCAATGAGAGGGGACAGGAATTTTCTGGGGCCAACGTCCTGACTTTC. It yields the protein CASRNERGQEFSGANVLTF.

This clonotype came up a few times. The CDR3 protein is CASSPSTGNEKLFF. The DNA of the CDR3 is TGCGCCAGCAGCCCGTCGACAGGGAACGAAAAACTGTTTTTT. The chain has TRBV5-1 and TRBJ1-4; 7 bases are shared with TRBD1. Germline V gene data show CDR1 as SGHRS and CDR2 as YFSETQ. The CDR3 consists of 14 residues. Germline trimming cut 4 bases from V and 8 bases from J; bases unmatched to any gene: 8.

The CDR3 nucleotides read TGTGCCAGCAGCCTCCACACCACCGCCGGGACAGATCGCACAGATACGCAGTATTTT. Encoded protein: CASSLHTTAGTDRTDTQYF. The chain couples TRBV11-2 to TRBJ2-3, with TRBD1 identical over 7 bases. Trimming at V came to 5 bases and at J to 1 base, leaving 18 bases not matched to a gene. CDR1 and CDR2 from the germline V gene are SGHAT and FQNNGV. The CDR3 spans 19 residues.

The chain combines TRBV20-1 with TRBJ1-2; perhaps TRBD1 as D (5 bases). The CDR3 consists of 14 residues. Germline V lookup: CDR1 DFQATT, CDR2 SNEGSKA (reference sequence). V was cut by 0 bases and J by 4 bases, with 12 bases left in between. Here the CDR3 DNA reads TGCAGTGCTAGAGAGGGGGAGGGCGGCTATGGCTACACCTTC. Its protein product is CSAREGEGGYGYTF.

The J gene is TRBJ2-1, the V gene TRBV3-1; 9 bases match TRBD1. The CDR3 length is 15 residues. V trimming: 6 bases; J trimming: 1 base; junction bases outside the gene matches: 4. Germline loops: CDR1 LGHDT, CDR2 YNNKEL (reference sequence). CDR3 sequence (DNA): TGTGCCAGCAGGGGGACAGGGAGGTCCTACAATGAGCAGTTCTTC. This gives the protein CASRGTGRSYNEQFF.

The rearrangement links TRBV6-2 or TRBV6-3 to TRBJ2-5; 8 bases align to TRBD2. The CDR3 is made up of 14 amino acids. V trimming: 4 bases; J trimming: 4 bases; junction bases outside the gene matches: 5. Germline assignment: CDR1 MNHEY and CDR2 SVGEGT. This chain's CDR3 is CASSWTSRAETQYF. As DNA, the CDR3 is TGTGCCAGCAGTTGGACTAGCCGCGCAGAGACCCAGTACTTC.

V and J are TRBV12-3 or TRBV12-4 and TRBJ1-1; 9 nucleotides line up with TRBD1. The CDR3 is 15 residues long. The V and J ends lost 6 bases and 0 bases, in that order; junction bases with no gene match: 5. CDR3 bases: TGTGCCAGCAGAGGGACAGGGCGGATGAACACTGAAGCTTTCTTT. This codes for CASRGTGRMNTEAFF.

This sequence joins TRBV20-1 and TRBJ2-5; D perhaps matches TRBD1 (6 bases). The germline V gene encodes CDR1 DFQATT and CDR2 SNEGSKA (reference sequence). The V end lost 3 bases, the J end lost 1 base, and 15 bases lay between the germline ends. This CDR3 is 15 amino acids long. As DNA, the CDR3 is TGCAGTGCTAGCCTACAGGGCTCATCCCAAGAGACCCAGTACTTC. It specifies CSASLQGSSQETQYF.

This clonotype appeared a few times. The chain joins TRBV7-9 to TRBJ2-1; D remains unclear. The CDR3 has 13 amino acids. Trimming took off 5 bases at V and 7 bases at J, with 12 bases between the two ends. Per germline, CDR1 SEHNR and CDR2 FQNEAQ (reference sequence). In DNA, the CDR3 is TGTGCCAGCAGCCCAATGTCCCCTAATGAGCAGTTCTTC. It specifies CASSPMSPNEQFF.

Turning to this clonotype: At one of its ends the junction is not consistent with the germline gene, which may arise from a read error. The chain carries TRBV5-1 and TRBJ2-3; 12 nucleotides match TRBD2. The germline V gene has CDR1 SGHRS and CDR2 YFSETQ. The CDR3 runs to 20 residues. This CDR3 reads CASSLGFGLAGRISTDMQYF. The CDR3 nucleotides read TGCGCCAGCAGCTTGGGCTTCGGACTAGCGGGGAGGATTAGCACAGATATGCAGTATTTT. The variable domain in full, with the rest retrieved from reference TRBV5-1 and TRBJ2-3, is KAGVTQTPRYLIKTRGQQVTLSCSPISGHRSVSWYQQTPGQGLQFLFEYFSETQRNKGNFPGRFSGRQFSNSRSEMNVSTLELGDSALYLCASSLGFGLAGRISTDMQYFGPGTRLTVL.